This is a list of T cell receptor beta chains from one sample in a study of blood T cell repertoires in COVID-19. TCRdb's table, derived via immunoSEQ multiplex PCR, lists solely in-frame clones and lacks some. The table includes around 150,000 clones, 65% to 80% detected once. The sample comprised peripheral blood. The receptors were gathered from a man in his 60s with acute or convalescent COVID-19. Both conserved end residues are trimmed from each CDR3. D genes are given only for firm matches.

j_call d_call v_call cdr3_aa
TRBJ2-3 TRBD1 TRBV12-3/TRBV12-4 ASSSGQADTQY
TRBJ1-5 . TRBV12-5 ASGLVLGAEHQPQH
TRBJ1-5 . TRBV19 ASSIEGPYSNQPQH
TRBJ1-5 . TRBV5-6 ASSPRGEDNQPQH
TRBJ2-1 . TRBV11-2 ASSSSGTARNEQF
TRBJ1-5 . TRBV6-6 ASSYSPVNQPQH
TRBJ2-3 . TRBV7-8 ASSPLQGGRRDTQY
TRBJ1-1 . TRBV21-1 ASSGLGVNTEAF
TRBJ2-1 TRBD2 TRBV9 ASSVEGLAGSTYNEQF
TRBJ1-2 . TRBV5-6 ASSLGQVYGYT